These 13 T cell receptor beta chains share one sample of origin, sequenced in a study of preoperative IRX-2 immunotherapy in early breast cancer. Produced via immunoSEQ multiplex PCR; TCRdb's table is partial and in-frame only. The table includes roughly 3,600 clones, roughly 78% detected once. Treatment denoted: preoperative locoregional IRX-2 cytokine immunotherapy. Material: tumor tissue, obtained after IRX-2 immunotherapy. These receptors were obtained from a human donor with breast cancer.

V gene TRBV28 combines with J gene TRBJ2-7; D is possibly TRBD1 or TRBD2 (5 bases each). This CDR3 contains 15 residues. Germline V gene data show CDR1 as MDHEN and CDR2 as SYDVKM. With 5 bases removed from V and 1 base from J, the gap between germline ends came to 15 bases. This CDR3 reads CASSPSRDGSYEQYF. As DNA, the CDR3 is TGTGCCAGCAGTCCGTCCCGGGACGGATCCTACGAGCAGTACTTC.

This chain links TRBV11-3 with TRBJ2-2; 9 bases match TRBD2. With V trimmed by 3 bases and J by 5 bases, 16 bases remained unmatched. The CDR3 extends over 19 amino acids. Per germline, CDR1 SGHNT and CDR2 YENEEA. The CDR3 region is CASSFTLGLLAGSTGELFF. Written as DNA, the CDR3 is TGTGCCAGCAGCTTCACCCTGGGACTGCTAGCGGGAAGTACCGGGGAGCTGTTTTTT. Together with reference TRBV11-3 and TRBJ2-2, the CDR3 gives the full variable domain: EAGVVQSPRYKIIEKKQPVAFWCNPISGHNTLYWYLQNLGQGPELLIRYENEEAVDDSQLPKDRFSAERLKGVDSTLKIQPAELGDSAVYLCASSFTLGLLAGSTGELFFGEGSRLTVL.

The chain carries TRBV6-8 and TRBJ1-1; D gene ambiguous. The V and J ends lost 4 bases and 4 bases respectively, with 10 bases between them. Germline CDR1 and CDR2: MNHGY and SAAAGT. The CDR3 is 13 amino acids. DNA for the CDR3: TGTGCCAGCAGTTCGTCAGGCCGCACTGAAGCTTTCTTT. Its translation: CASSSSGRTEAFF.

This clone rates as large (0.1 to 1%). The CDR3 nucleotides are TGTGCCAGCAGCTTTCGGACTAGCGGGCGCAATGAGCAGTTCTTC. Its translation: CASSFRTSGRNEQFF. This chain links TRBV11-3 with TRBJ2-1, with 11 bases aligning to TRBD2. The germline V gene has CDR1 SGHNT and CDR2 YENEEA. The CDR3 consists of 15 residues. The ends lost 3 bases at V and 6 bases at J; junction bases unmatched: 4.

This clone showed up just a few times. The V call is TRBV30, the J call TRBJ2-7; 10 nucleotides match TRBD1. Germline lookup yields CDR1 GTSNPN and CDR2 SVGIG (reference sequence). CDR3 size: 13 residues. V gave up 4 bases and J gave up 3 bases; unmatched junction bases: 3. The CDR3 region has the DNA TGTGCCTGGAATGGGGACAGGGGCTACGAGCAGTACTTC. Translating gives CAWNGDRGYEQYF.

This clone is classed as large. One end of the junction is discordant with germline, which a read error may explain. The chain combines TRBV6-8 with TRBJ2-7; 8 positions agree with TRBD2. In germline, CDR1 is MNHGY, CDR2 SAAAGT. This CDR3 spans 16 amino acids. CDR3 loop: CAISARDGREDHEQYF. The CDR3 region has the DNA TGTGCCATCAGTGCCAGGGATGGGCGGGAGGACCACGAGCAGTACTTC.

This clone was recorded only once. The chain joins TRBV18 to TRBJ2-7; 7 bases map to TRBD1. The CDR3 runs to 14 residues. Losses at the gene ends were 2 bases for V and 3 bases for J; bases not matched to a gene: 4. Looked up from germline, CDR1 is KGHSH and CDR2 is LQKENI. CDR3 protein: CASSPSTGNYEQYF. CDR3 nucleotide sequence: TGTGCCAGCTCACCATCGACAGGGAACTACGAGCAGTACTTC.

CDR3 region: CASRLTGTDTQYF. CDR3 in DNA: TGTGCCAGCAGGTTAACAGGGACAGATACGCAGTATTTT. This chain uses TRBV7-2 with TRBJ2-3; maybe TRBD1 (6 bases). V lost 6 bases and J 3 bases, leaving 10 bases between the germline ends. This CDR3 has 13 residues. Germline assignment: CDR1 SGHTA and CDR2 FQGNSA.

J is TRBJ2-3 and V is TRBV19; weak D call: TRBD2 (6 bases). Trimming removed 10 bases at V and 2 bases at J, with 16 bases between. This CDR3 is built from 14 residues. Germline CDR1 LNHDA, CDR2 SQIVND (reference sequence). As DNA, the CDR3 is TGTGCCACCCGTAGCGGAGCTTTCACAGATACGCAGTATTTT. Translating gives CATRSGAFTDTQYF. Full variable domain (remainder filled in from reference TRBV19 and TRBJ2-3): DGGITQSPKYLFRKEGQNVTLSCEQNLNHDAMYWYRQDPGQGLRLIYYSQIVNDFQKGDIAEGYSVSREKKESFPLTVTSAQKNPTAFYLCATRSGAFTDTQYFGPGTRLTVL.

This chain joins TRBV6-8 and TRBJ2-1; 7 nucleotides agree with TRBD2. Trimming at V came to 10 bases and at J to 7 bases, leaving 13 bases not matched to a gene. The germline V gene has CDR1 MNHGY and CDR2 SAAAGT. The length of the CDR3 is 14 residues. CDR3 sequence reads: CATGTSVVGNEQFF. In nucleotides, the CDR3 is TGTGCCACCGGAACTAGCGTTGTTGGGAATGAGCAGTTCTTC.

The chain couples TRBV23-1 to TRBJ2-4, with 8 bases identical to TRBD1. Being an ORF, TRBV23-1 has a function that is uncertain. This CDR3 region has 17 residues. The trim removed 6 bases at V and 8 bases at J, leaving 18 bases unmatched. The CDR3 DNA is TGCGCCAGCAGCACCATCGGACAGGGTCTGGATAAGTACATTCAGTACTTC. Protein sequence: CASSTIGQGLDKYIQYF.

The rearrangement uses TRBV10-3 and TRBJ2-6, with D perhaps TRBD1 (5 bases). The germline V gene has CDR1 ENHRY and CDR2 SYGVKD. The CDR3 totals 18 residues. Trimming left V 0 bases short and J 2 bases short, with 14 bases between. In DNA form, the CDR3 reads TGTGCCATCAGTGAGTCGCTCGGCAGGGTGACTGGGGCCAACGTCCTGACTTTC. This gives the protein CAISESLGRVTGANVLTF.

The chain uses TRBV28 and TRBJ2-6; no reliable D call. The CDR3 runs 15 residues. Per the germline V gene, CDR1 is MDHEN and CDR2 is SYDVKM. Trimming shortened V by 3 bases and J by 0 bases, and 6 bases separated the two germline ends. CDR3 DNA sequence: TGTGCCAGCAGTTTCGAACACTCTGGGGCCAACGTCCTGACTTTC. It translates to CASSFEHSGANVLTF. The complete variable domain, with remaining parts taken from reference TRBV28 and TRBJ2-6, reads DVKVTQSSRYLVKRTGEKVFLECVQDMDHENMFWYRQDPGLGLRLIYFSYDVKMKEKGDIPEGYSVSREKKERFSLILESASTNQTSMYLCASSFEHSGANVLTFGAGSRLTVL.